The T cell receptor beta chain described here comes from a study of T-cell reconstitution after alpha-beta-depleted transplantation in children. Whole-study findings and limits: Surviving recipient T cells and thymic progenitors produced the high day-60 TCRbeta diversity seen in some patients.

A note on this clonotype: Its specificity is unknown.

Trimming pared 1 base from V and 10 bases from J, leaving 12 bases between. This CDR3 spans 12 amino acids. CDR1 DFQATT and CDR2 SNEGSKA come from the germline V gene (reference sequence). As it was prepared, the TCRbeta library received unique molecular identifiers. TCRdb reanalysed the PCR reads using MiXCR and keeps one entry per CDR3 protein. The profile covers about a million distinct CDR3 sequences, with around 30% appearing a single time and roughly 28% taken by the ten largest. The chain uses TRBV20-1 and TRBJ2-3; D call uncertain. This TCR was sampled from a boy younger than two who had a stem cell transplant for SCID, so the T cells may come from the graft donor. Sequencing used PBMCs, mostly from graft donor cells, obtained 360 days after TCRalphabeta/CD19-depleted stem cell transplant. The CDR3 nucleotides read TGCAGTGCTAGAGGACACGTGCCATCGCAGTATTTT. It yields the protein CSARGHVPSQYF.